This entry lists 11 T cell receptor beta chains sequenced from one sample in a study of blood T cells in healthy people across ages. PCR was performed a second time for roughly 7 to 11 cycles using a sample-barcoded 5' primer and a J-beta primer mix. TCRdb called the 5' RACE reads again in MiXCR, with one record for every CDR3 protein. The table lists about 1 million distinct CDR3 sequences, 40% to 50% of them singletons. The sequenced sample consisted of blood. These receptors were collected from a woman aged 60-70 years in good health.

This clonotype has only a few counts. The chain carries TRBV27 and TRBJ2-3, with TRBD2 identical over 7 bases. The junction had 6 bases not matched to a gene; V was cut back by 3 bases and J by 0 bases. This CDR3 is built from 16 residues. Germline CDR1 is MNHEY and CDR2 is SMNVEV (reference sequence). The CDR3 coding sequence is TGTGCCAGCAGTTTTTTGGGGGAGGGGAGCACAGATACGCAGTATTTT. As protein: CASSFLGEGSTDTQYF.

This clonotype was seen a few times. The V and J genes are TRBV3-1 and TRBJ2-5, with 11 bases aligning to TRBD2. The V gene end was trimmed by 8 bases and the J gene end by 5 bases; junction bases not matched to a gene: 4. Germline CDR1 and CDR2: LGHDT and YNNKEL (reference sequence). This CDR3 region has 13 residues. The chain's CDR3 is CASATSGSETQYF. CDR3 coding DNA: TGTGCCAGCGCTACTAGCGGGAGTGAGACCCAGTACTTC.

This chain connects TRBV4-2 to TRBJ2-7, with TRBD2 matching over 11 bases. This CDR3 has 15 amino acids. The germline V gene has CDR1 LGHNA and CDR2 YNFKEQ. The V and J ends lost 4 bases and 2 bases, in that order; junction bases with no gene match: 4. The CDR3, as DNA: TGTGCCAGCAGCCCGACTAGCGGGAATCCCTACGAGCAGTACTTC. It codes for CASSPTSGNPYEQYF.

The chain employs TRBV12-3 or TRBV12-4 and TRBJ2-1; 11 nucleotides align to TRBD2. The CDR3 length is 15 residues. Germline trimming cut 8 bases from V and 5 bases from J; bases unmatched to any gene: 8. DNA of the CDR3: TGTGCCAGCGGAAAACTAGCGGGAGCGAACAATGAGCAGTTCTTC. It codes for CASGKLAGANNEQFF.

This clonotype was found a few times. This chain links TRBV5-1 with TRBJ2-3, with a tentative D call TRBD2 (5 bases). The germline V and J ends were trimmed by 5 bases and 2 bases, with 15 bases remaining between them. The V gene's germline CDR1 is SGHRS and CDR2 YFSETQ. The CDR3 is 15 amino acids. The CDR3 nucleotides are TGCGCCAGCAGTCCTAGACTCGGGAACACAGATACGCAGTATTTT. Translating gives CASSPRLGNTDTQYF.

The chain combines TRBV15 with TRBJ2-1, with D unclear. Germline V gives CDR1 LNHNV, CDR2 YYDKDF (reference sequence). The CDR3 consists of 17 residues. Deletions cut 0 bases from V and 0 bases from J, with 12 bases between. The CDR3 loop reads CATSRDLLVSSYNEQFF. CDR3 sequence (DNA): TGTGCCACCAGCAGAGATTTGTTAGTAAGCTCCTACAATGAGCAGTTCTTC. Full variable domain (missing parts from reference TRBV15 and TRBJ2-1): DAMVIQNPRYQVTQFGKPVTLSCSQTLNHNVMYWYQQKSSQAPKLLFHYYDKDFNNEADTPDNFQSRRPNTSFCFLDIRSPGLGDTAMYLCATSRDLLVSSYNEQFFGPGTRLTVL.

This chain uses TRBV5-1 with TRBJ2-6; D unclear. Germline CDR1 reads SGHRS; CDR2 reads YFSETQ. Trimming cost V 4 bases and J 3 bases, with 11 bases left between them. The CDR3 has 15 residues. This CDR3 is CASSPNVGGANVLTF. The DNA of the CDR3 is TGCGCCAGCAGCCCTAACGTTGGTGGGGCCAACGTCCTGACTTTC. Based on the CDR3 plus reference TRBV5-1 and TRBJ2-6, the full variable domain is KAGVTQTPRYLIKTRGQQVTLSCSPISGHRSVSWYQQTPGQGLQFLFEYFSETQRNKGNFPGRFSGRQFSNSRSEMNVSTLELGDSALYLCASSPNVGGANVLTFGAGSRLTVL.

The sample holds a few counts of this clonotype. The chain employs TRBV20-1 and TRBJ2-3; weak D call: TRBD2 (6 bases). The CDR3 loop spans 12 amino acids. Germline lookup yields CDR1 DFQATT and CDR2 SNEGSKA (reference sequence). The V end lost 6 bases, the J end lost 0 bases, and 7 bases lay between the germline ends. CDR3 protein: CSAGTSTDTQYF. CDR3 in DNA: TGCAGTGCCGGGACTAGCACAGATACGCAGTATTTT.

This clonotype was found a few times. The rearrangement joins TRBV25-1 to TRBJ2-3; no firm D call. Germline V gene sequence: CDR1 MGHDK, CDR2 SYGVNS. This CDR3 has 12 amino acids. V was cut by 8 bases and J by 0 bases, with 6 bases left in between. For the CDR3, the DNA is TGTGCCAGCGCCATAAGCACAGATACGCAGTATTTT. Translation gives CASAISTDTQYF.

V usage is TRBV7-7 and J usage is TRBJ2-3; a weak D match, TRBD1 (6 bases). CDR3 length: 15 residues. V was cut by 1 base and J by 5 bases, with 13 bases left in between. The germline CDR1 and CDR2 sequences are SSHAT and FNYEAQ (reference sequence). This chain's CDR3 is CASSLGLGAIDTQYF. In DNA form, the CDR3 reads TGTGCCAGCAGCTTAGGGCTGGGGGCAATAGATACGCAGTATTTT.

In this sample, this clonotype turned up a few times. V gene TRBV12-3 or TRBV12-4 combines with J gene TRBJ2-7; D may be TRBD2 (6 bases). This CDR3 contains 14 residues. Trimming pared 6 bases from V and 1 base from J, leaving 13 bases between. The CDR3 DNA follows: TGTGCCAGCAGCCAGGAGGGCCGGTCCTACGAGCAGTACTTC. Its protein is CASSQEGRSYEQYF.